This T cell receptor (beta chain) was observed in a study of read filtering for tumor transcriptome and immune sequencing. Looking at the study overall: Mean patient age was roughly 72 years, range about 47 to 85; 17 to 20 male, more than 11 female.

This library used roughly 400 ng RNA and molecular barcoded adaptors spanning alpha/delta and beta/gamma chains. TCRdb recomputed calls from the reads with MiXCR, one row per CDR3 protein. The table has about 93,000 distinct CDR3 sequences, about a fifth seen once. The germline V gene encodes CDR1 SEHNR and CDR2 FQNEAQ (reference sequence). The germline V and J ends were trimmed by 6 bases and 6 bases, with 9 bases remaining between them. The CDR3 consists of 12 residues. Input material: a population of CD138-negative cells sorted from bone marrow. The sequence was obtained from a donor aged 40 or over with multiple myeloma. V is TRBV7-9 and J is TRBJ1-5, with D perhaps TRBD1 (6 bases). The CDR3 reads CASRSGVQPQHF. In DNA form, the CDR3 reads TGTGCCAGCAGGTCAGGGGTTCAGCCCCAGCATTTT.